The 24 T cell receptor beta chains in this list originate from one sample, sequenced in a study of immune evolution from preneoplasia to lung adenocarcinoma. TCRdb's copy holds only in-frame clones and misses some; the assay was immunoSEQ multiplex PCR. The table lists thousands of clones, around 80% of them singletons. Sequencing was done on a sample of FFPE invasive lung adenocarcinoma tissue. The receptors here all came from a person in their fifties with lung adenocarcinoma.

The V call is TRBV19, the J call TRBJ1-1, with 7 bases aligning to TRBD1. V lost 6 bases, J lost 5 bases, and 9 bases stayed unmatched. From germline, CDR1 is LNHDA and CDR2 SQIVND (reference sequence). This CDR3 spans 14 amino acids. The DNA of the CDR3 is TGTGCCAGTAGCCTAGGGACAGTATGGACTGAAGCTTTCTTT. Residues: CASSLGTVWTEAFF.

The V call is TRBV9, the J call TRBJ1-1, with a tentative D call TRBD1 (5 bases). The CDR3 runs to 14 residues. Germline CDR1 reads SGDLS; CDR2 reads YYNGEE. V lost 4 bases and J lost 1, with 11 bases in between. CDR3 loop: CASSRGTENTEAFF. DNA of the CDR3: TGTGCCAGCAGCCGGGGGACGGAGAACACTGAAGCTTTCTTT.

The V call is TRBV29-1, the J call TRBJ2-3, with D maybe TRBD1 (7 bases). Germline CDR1 SQVTM, CDR2 ANQGSEA. The CDR3 is 16 residues long. The V and J ends lost 4 bases and 1 base respectively, with 18 bases between them. This chain's CDR3 is CSVVGGQIKGTDTQYF. DNA for the CDR3: TGCAGCGTTGTGGGGGGACAGATAAAAGGCACAGATACGCAGTATTTT.

The chain carries TRBV5-6 and TRBJ2-3; 10 bases match TRBD1. CDR1 is SGHDT, CDR2 YYEEEE, per germline. The length of the CDR3 is 15 residues. V trimming: 3 bases; J trimming: 2 bases; junction bases outside the gene matches: 3. The CDR3 sequence: CASSSGTGVTDTQYF. The CDR3 region has the DNA TGTGCCAGCAGCTCCGGGACAGGGGTCACAGATACGCAGTATTTT.

This chain connects TRBV4-2 to TRBJ2-1; 9 positions match TRBD2. Germline trimming cut 1 base from V and 9 bases from J; bases unmatched to any gene: 7. CDR1 LGHNA and CDR2 YNFKEQ come from the germline V gene. The CDR3 is 15 amino acids. The CDR3 DNA sequence: TGTGCCAGCAGCCAAGGGACTAGCGACACGGGTGAGCAGTTCTTC. This translates into CASSQGTSDTGEQFF.

The chain links TRBV9 to TRBJ1-5; no clear D gene. V shed 4 bases and J shed 1 base, with 9 bases lying between them. There are 14 residues in the CDR3. Germline CDR1 and CDR2: SGDLS and YYNGEE. The CDR3 region has the DNA TGTGCCAGCAGCCTCACAGAAAGCAATCAGCCCCAGCATTTT. Protein product: CASSLTESNQPQHF.

This chain links TRBV5-1 with TRBJ1-2; no firm D call. The germline CDR1 and CDR2 sequences are SGHRS and YFSETQ. The CDR3 totals 17 residues. Trimming took off 0 bases at V and 6 bases at J, with 21 bases between the two ends. CDR3 loop: CASSLAPPAQSRDGYTF. As DNA, the CDR3 is TGCGCCAGCAGCTTGGCTCCCCCGGCACAGAGCCGGGATGGCTACACCTTC.

In this sample, this clone turned up a few times. J is TRBJ1-4 and V is TRBV28; possibly TRBD1 for D (5 bases). From germline, CDR1 is MDHEN and CDR2 SYDVKM. V was trimmed by 4 bases and J by 5 bases, leaving 11 bases between them. CDR3 length: 14 amino acids. The CDR3 protein is CASSSGRLNEKLFF. CDR3 bases: TGTGCCAGCAGTTCGGGGCGGTTAAATGAAAAACTGTTTTTT.

This chain connects TRBV2 to TRBJ1-1; no clear D. Germline V CDR1 and CDR2: SNHLY, FYNNEI. V was pared by 6 bases and J by 1 base, with 12 bases between. CDR3 size: 14 residues. The CDR3 bases are TGTGCCAGCAGGGGTGGGAGCCGGAACACTGAAGCTTTCTTT. It specifies CASRGGSRNTEAFF.

CDR3 region: CASSLAQGGNEQFF. The CDR3 DNA follows: TGCGCCAGCAGCTTAGCCCAGGGCGGCAATGAGCAGTTCTTC. The gene calls are TRBV5-1 and TRBJ2-1; possible D gene TRBD1, 5 bases. Germline V gene lookup returns CDR1 SGHRS and CDR2 YFSETQ. This CDR3 has 14 residues. The germline V and J ends were trimmed by 2 bases and 6 bases, with 12 bases remaining between them.

The CDR3 loop reads CASSWGTEYEQYF. The CDR3 DNA sequence: TGTGCCAGCTCATGGGGGACAGAATACGAGCAGTACTTC. The chain joins TRBV18 to TRBJ2-7, with 7 bases fitting TRBD1. This CDR3 spans 13 amino acids. V trimming: 5 bases; J trimming: 4 bases; junction bases outside the gene matches: 5. The germline gives CDR1 KGHSH, CDR2 LQKENI.

Here the CDR3 reads CRAGEGAEQFF. The DNA of the CDR3 is TGCAGAGCAGGGGAGGGGGCGGAGCAGTTCTTC. The chain couples TRBV29-1 to TRBJ2-1, with D tentatively TRBD1 or TRBD2 (7 bases each). CDR1 is SQVTM, CDR2 ANQGSEA, per germline. CDR3 length: 11 residues.

The gene calls are TRBV6-6 and TRBJ2-5; D is unclear. CDR3 size: 11 residues. V lost 11 bases and J lost 4, with 11 bases in between. Germline lookup yields CDR1 MNHNY and CDR2 SVGAGI (reference sequence). As DNA, the CDR3 is TGTGCCGTGGCAGGCGGAGAGACCCAGTACTTC. Its protein product is CAVAGGETQYF.

The chain is built from TRBV4-3 and TRBJ2-7; TRBD1 might be the D (6 bases). Germline CDR1 is LGHNA and CDR2 is YSLEER. V dropped 3 bases and J dropped 7 bases, with 19 bases sitting between them. CDR3 length: 15 residues. DNA for the CDR3: TGCGCCAGCAGCCAGAGAACAGGGTCCCTAAGTGAGCAGTACTTC. This encodes CASSQRTGSLSEQYF.

The chain links TRBV27 to TRBJ2-1; 10 bases are a match to TRBD2. Germline assignment: CDR1 MNHEY and CDR2 SMNVEV (reference sequence). J gave up 7 bases and V 1 base, and 7 bases lay outside the gene matches. The CDR3 contains 16 residues. CDR3 coding DNA: TGTGCCAGCAGTTTATATCTAGCGGGAGACCTGAATGAGCAGTTCTTC. Translated: CASSLYLAGDLNEQFF.

This rearrangement joins TRBV7-2 to TRBJ2-7; 7 nucleotides agree with TRBD2. Germline CDR1 and CDR2: SGHTA and FQGNSA. The CDR3 runs 15 residues. J was trimmed by 5 bases and V by 4 bases; bases with no gene match: 11. The CDR3 region has the DNA TGTGCCAGCAGCTCCACAGGCCTAGCGGAACACGAGCAGTACTTC. This sequence encodes CASSSTGLAEHEQYF.

V usage is TRBV7-9 and J usage is TRBJ1-2, with D unclear. The CDR3 loop spans 14 amino acids. The V and J ends lost 0 bases and 8 bases respectively, with 13 bases between them. Per germline, CDR1 SEHNR and CDR2 FQNEAQ (reference sequence). The CDR3 DNA reads as TGTGCCAGCAGCTTAGCGGCGGGAACTCAAGGCTACACCTTC. This translates into CASSLAAGTQGYTF.

This clone was picked up a small number of times. The chain is built from TRBV6-1 and TRBJ1-1, with D perhaps matching TRBD1 (6 bases). V lost 6 bases and J 8 bases, leaving 13 bases between the germline ends. CDR1 is MNHNS and CDR2 is SASEGT in the germline V gene. This CDR3 spans 12 amino acids. CDR3 bases: TGTGCCAGCAGCACAGGGCGTGGGGAAGCTTTCTTT. This translates into CASSTGRGEAFF.

This clone was detected only once. The chain employs TRBV7-2 and TRBJ1-5; 7 positions agree with TRBD1. After removal of 0 bases from V and 1 base from J, the junction contained 3 bases not matched to a gene. The CDR3 is 16 amino acids. From germline, CDR1 is SGHTA and CDR2 FQGNSA. The CDR3 spells CASSLAGTESNQPQHF. For the CDR3, the DNA is TGTGCCAGCAGCTTAGCCGGGACAGAGAGCAATCAGCCCCAGCATTTT.

This rearrangement joins TRBV30 to TRBJ2-1; 7 nucleotides align to TRBD1. Germline CDR1 GTSNPN, CDR2 SVGIG (reference sequence). Trimming took 2 bases from V and 6 from J; bases not matched to a gene: 4. This CDR3 region has 13 residues. DNA of the CDR3: TGTGCCTGGAGTTCGGCAGGGGGCAATGAGCAGTTCTTC. Amino acids: CAWSSAGGNEQFF. The entire variable domain, with the rest obtained from reference TRBV30 and TRBJ2-1, is as follows: SQTIHQWPATLVQPVGSPLSLECTVEGTSNPNLYWYRQAAGRGLQLLFYSVGIGQISSEVPQNLSASRPQDRQFILSSKKLLLSDSGFYLCAWSSAGGNEQFFGPGTRLTVL.

V and J are TRBV18 and TRBJ1-1; 7 bases fit TRBD1. V dropped 4 bases and J dropped 7; count of bases not matched to a gene: 6. The CDR3 consists of 13 residues. The V gene's germline CDR1 is KGHSH and CDR2 LQKENI. The CDR3: CASSLRQGDEAFF. The CDR3 DNA reads as TGTGCCAGCTCACTCAGACAGGGTGATGAAGCTTTCTTT.

V usage is TRBV5-1 and J usage is TRBJ1-5, with D perhaps matching TRBD1 (5 bases). This CDR3 is built from 15 residues. Trimming removed 1 base from V and 0 bases from J, with 8 bases in between. Per the germline V gene, CDR1 is SGHRS and CDR2 is YFSETQ. The CDR3 DNA reads as TGCGCCAGCAGCTTGTCAGGGTATAGCAATCAGCCCCAGCATTTT. Translating gives CASSLSGYSNQPQHF.

The chain has TRBV29-1 and TRBJ2-7, with 8 bases matching TRBD1. Unmatched junction bases numbered 12, after V lost 4 bases and J lost 1 base. The CDR3 consists of 16 residues. From germline, CDR1 is SQVTM and CDR2 ANQGSEA. The CDR3 DNA reads as TGCAGCGTTGCCTCACTCAGGGGGCGACGGTCCTACGAGCAGTACTTC. This codes for CSVASLRGRRSYEQYF.

CDR3 DNA: TGTGCCAGCAGTGCGCTAGCGGGAGACGACACCGGGGAGCTGTTTTTT. Its translation: CASSALAGDDTGELFF. The chain joins TRBV6-4 to TRBJ2-2, with TRBD2 matching over 10 bases. Germline V gene lookup returns CDR1 MRHNA and CDR2 SNTAGT. Trimming took 4 bases from V and 3 from J; bases not matched to a gene: 5. The CDR3 totals 16 residues.